Following are 7 T cell receptor beta chains from one sample sequenced in a study of cytomegalovirus exposure and HLA in healthy donors. Clones were read by immunoSEQ multiplex PCR, and TCRdb kept only the in-frame ones, dropping some. This sample yields some 230,000 clones, of which around nine tenths are seen a single time; more than 0.85% belongs to the top ten. Sequencing was performed on PBMCs. The receptors here all came from a young woman in good health and CMV-seronegative.

The J gene is TRBJ2-3, the V gene TRBV5-1, with 9 bases that match TRBD2. Germline values: CDR1 SGHRS, CDR2 YFSETQ. With V trimmed by 2 bases and J by 0 bases, 7 bases remained unmatched. The CDR3 is 17 residues long. CDR3 in amino acids: CASSFSSGATSTDTQYF. CDR3 DNA sequence: TGCGCCAGCAGCTTTTCTAGCGGGGCTACAAGCACAGATACGCAGTATTTT.

The V call is TRBV27, the J call TRBJ1-1; the match to TRBD1 covers 10 bases. The germline V gene has CDR1 MNHEY and CDR2 SMNVEV (reference sequence). CDR3 length: 12 amino acids. Trimming took 8 bases from V and 4 from J; bases not matched to a gene: 1. As DNA, the CDR3 is TGTGCCAGCTGGGACAGGGGCACTGAAGCTTTCTTT. It yields the protein CASWDRGTEAFF.

The chain employs TRBV5-4 and TRBJ2-7, with D hard to call. Trimming removed 8 bases from V and 5 bases from J, with 5 bases in between. Germline V gene sequence: CDR1 SGHNT, CDR2 YYREEE (reference sequence). The CDR3 extends over 9 amino acids. The DNA for the CDR3 is TGTGCCAGACAGAACGAGCAGTACTTC. Residues: CARQNEQYF. Filled out from reference TRBV5-4 and TRBJ2-7, the complete variable domain reads ETGVTQSPTHLIKTRGQQVTLRCSSQSGHNTVSWYQQALGQGPQFIFQYYREEENGRGNFPPRFSGLQFPNYSSELNVNALELDDSALYLCARQNEQYFGPGTRLTVT.

The J gene is TRBJ2-7, the V gene TRBV7-6; the D is unclear. With 1 base removed from V and 3 bases from J, the gap between germline ends came to 4 bases. Germline-derived CDR1 and CDR2 are SGHVS and FNYEAQ. The CDR3 length is 12 residues. The CDR3 loop is CASSLELYEQYF. The CDR3 DNA reads as TGTGCCAGCAGCTTAGAGCTCTACGAGCAGTACTTC.

The chain employs TRBV18 and TRBJ2-5; D may be TRBD1 (6 bases). This CDR3 has 15 amino acids. CDR1 and CDR2 (germline): KGHSH, LQKENI. V was pared by 0 bases and J by 1 base, with 9 bases between. The chain's CDR3 is CASSPPRGFQETQYF. The CDR3, as DNA: TGTGCCAGCTCACCACCTAGGGGGTTCCAAGAGACCCAGTACTTC.

This clone was counted once. The chain joins TRBV11-2 to TRBJ1-2; TRBD1 matches at 8 bases. The germline gives CDR1 SGHAT, CDR2 FQNNGV. The ends lost 1 base at V and 4 bases at J; junction bases unmatched: 5. This CDR3 is 15 amino acids long. Written as DNA, the CDR3 is TGTGCCAGCAGCTTAGTGGGACAGGCTATCTATGGCTACACCTTC. It codes for CASSLVGQAIYGYTF.

Here the CDR3 reads CASSYPTGMNNYGYTF. The DNA for the CDR3 is TGTGCCAGCAGTTACCCTACAGGGATGAATAACTATGGCTACACCTTC. V and J are TRBV6-6 and TRBJ1-2; tentative D call: TRBD1 (6 bases). The CDR3 has 16 residues. The germline V and J ends were trimmed by 2 bases and 1 base, with 14 bases remaining between them. CDR1 and CDR2 from the germline V gene are MNHNY and SVGAGI (reference sequence).